These T cell receptor beta chains were read from a single sample in a study of identifying expanded T cells in peripheral blood. Profiled with immunoSEQ multiplex PCR; TCRdb holds only in-frame clones, not every one. This sample carries about 58,000 clones, over 75% of them seen once, and the ten largest clones take approximately 17%. Source material: blood. Source of these receptors: a person aged 18 to 70 in good health. The CDR3 runs from the conserved cysteine through the conserved F or W. The D gene is left open where the match is weak. Clone size, where shown, is once, few, many, or a class for clones that have expanded.

v_call	clone_size	d_call	j_call	cdr3_aa	cdr3_nt
TRBV5-4	-	TRBD1	TRBJ1-1	CASSRGDRNTEAFF	TGTGCCAGCAGTCGTGGGGACAGGAACACTGAAGCTTTCTTT
TRBV5-6	-	-	TRBJ2-7	CASSFGPEPGYEQYF	TGTGCCAGCAGCTTTGGGCCGGAACCCGGCTACGAGCAGTACTTC
TRBV6-5	-	TRBD2	TRBJ2-3	CASSYLAGGSTDTQYF	TGTGCCAGCAGTTACTTAGCGGGGGGATCCACAGATACGCAGTATTTT
TRBV29-1	-	TRBD1	TRBJ2-5	CSVAAKSSGGLRQETQYF	TGCAGCGTTGCCGCAAAGTCATCAGGGGGCCTGAGGCAAGAGACCCAGTACTTC
TRBV19	medium-sized	-	TRBJ1-5	CASAGMGGNQPQHF	TGTGCCAGTGCAGGGATGGGGGGCAATCAGCCCCAGCATTTT
TRBV7-2	once	-	TRBJ1-1	CASSPPKIGAEAFF	TGTGCCAGCAGCCCGCCTAAAATTGGGGCTGAAGCTTTCTTT
TRBV27	-	-	TRBJ1-6	CASSSYRARDSPLHF	TGTGCCAGCAGTTCCTACAGGGCCCGCGATTCACCCCTCCACTTT
TRBV10-1	-	TRBD1	TRBJ2-5	CAIGQGWAQYF	TGCGCCATCGGACAGGGTTGGGCCCAGTACTTC
TRBV4-3	-	-	TRBJ1-1	CASSQVYSDTEAFF	TGCGCCAGCAGCCAAGTATACTCAGACACTGAAGCTTTCTTT
TRBV20-1	-	-	TRBJ2-5	CSAVGGTQYF	TGCAGTGCTGTTGGCGGGACCCAGTACTTC
TRBV15	-	-	TRBJ2-3	CATSGRTGTALDTQYF	TGTGCCACCAGCGGGAGGACCGGGACGGCATTGGATACGCAGTATTTT
TRBV13	-	-	TRBJ2-5	CASSFRVGDVQETQYF	TGTGCCAGCAGCTTCCGGGTGGGGGACGTCCAAGAGACCCAGTACTTC
TRBV10-1	-	TRBD1	TRBJ2-2	CASRTWTGLNTGELFF	TGCGCCAGCAGGACGTGGACAGGGTTGAACACCGGGGAGCTGTTTTTT
TRBV6-1	-	TRBD1	TRBJ1-5	CASSVSRGGNQPQHF	TGTGCCAGCAGTGTTTCCAGGGGGGGCAATCAGCCCCAGCATTTT
TRBV6-6	-	-	TRBJ2-5	CASSRSTGYRETQYF	TGTGCCAGCAGCCGATCTACAGGGTATCGAGAGACCCAGTACTTC
TRBV5-1	-	TRBD2	TRBJ2-7	CASSPLAGGGNEQYF	TGCGCCAGCAGCCCCCTAGCGGGCGGGGGAAACGAGCAGTACTTC
TRBV30	-	TRBD2	TRBJ2-1	CAWSGRGSLDEQFF	TGTGCCTGGAGTGGGCGCGGGAGTCTCGATGAGCAGTTCTTC
TRBV4-3	-	-	TRBJ1-2	CASSQEWTPGLGGDGYTF	TGCGCCAGCAGCCAAGAATGGACCCCGGGCCTAGGGGGTGATGGCTACACCTTC
TRBV25-1	-	-	TRBJ2-2	CASSESGDTGELFF	TGTGCCAGCAGTGAATCCGGGGACACCGGGGAGCTGTTTTTT
TRBV4-3	-	-	TRBJ1-2	CASSHPFVSGYTF	TGCGCCAGCAGCCACCCCTTTGTTTCTGGCTACACCTTC
TRBV11-3	-	-	TRBJ2-3	CASSLTGSGTDTQYF	TGTGCCAGCAGTCTGACTGGGTCGGGGACAGATACGCAGTATTTT
TRBV4-1	few	TRBD1	TRBJ1-6	CASSQILDRGGSPLHF	TGCGCCAGCAGCCAAATACTGGACAGGGGAGGTTCACCCCTCCACTTT
TRBV7-6	-	TRBD2	TRBJ2-2	CASSLVSSGVRNTGELFF	TGTGCCAGCAGCTTAGTATCCAGCGGGGTGCGGAACACCGGGGAGCTGTTTTTT
TRBV10-2	-	TRBD2	TRBJ2-5	CASSHYSGVTGETQYF	TGCGCCAGCAGTCACTATAGCGGGGTGACGGGAGAGACCCAGTACTTC
TRBV7-2	-	-	TRBJ2-7	CASSLEWGSSYEQYF	TGTGCCAGCAGCTTAGAGTGGGGGAGCTCCTACGAGCAGTACTTC
TRBV21-1	-	-	TRBJ1-3	CASSTSGQGIPSGNTIYF	TGTGCCAGCAGCACCTCGGGACAGGGGATTCCCTCTGGAAACACCATATATTTT
TRBV5-6	-	-	TRBJ1-5	CASSLGSGYRASNQPQHF	TGTGCCAGCAGCTTGGGTTCAGGGTATCGGGCAAGCAATCAGCCCCAGCATTTT
TRBV7-9	-	-	TRBJ1-2	CASSFEGLSYGYTF	TGTGCCAGCAGCTTTGAGGGCCTTTCCTATGGCTACACCTTC
TRBV6-5	-	-	TRBJ1-2	CASSTRANDGYTF	TGTGCCAGCAGTACTCGGGCGAATGATGGCTACACCTTC
TRBV4-2	-	-	TRBJ1-4	CASSQERKTEKLFF	TGTGCCAGCAGCCAAGAGCGGAAGACAGAGAAACTGTTTTTT
TRBV19	-	-	TRBJ1-2	CASSIDLTQAYGYTF	TGTGCCAGTAGTATAGATCTCACCCAGGCCTATGGCTACACCTTC
TRBV12-5	-	TRBD1	TRBJ1-5	CASGHGQGKNQPQHF	TGTGCTAGTGGACACGGACAGGGGAAGAATCAGCCCCAGCATTTT
TRBV9	-	-	TRBJ2-1	CASSVEQGGSYNEQFF	TGTGCCAGCAGCGTAGAACAGGGGGGGTCCTACAATGAGCAGTTCTTC
TRBV6-1	-	-	TRBJ1-2	CASSTNYGYTF	TGTGCCAGCAGTACTAACTATGGCTACACCTTC
TRBV4-3	once	TRBD1	TRBJ1-5	CASSQDAQGAHQPQHF	TGCGCCAGCAGCCAAGACGCACAGGGGGCACATCAGCCCCAGCATTTT
TRBV30	-	TRBD1	TRBJ1-6	CARTWTGNGNSPLHF	TGTGCCAGAACTTGGACAGGGAATGGTAATTCACCCCTCCACTTT
TRBV19	-	-	TRBJ1-2	CASSIDWSGMNGYTF	TGTGCCAGTAGTATAGATTGGAGCGGGATGAATGGCTACACCTTC
TRBV6-6	-	-	TRBJ2-1	CASSYGGTRNEQFF	TGTGCCAGCAGTTACGGAGGTACCCGCAATGAGCAGTTCTTC
TRBV5-6	few	TRBD2	TRBJ2-2	CASRRGLAERGGGELFF	TGTGCCAGCAGACGCGGACTAGCGGAGCGAGGGGGCGGGGAGCTGTTTTTT
TRBV2	few	-	TRBJ2-5	CASSYRETQETQYF	TGTGCCAGCAGTTACCGGGAGACCCAAGAGACCCAGTACTTC
TRBV5-1	few	-	TRBJ1-4	CASSLVPEGLRKLFF	TGCGCCAGCAGCTTGGTACCCGAAGGCCTGAGAAAACTGTTTTTT